Shown below are 17 T cell receptor beta chains from a single sample sequenced in a study of blood T cell repertoires in COVID-19. The table came from immunoSEQ multiplex PCR; TCRdb's copy has only in-frame clones and leaves some out. The table includes some 300,000 clones, around 87% detected once. Sequenced material: peripheral blood. All receptors come from a man in his 70s with acute or convalescent COVID-19.

In its sample, this clone was seen a few times. As DNA, the CDR3 is TGTGCCAGCAGTGAAACGGCGGGGGGCGGTGAGCAGTACTTC. This gives the protein CASSETAGGGEQYF. The rearrangement uses TRBV2 and TRBJ2-7, with TRBD2 matching over 8 bases. Germline assignment: CDR1 SNHLY and CDR2 FYNNEI. The CDR3 covers 14 residues. With 2 bases clipped from V and 7 bases from J, the junction kept 7 bases outside the gene matches.

This chain links TRBV28 with TRBJ2-1, with 7 positions matching TRBD1. The trim removed 6 bases at V and 13 bases at J, leaving 18 bases unmatched. This CDR3 region has 15 residues. Germline V gives CDR1 MDHEN, CDR2 SYDVKM. In DNA, the CDR3 is TGTGCCAGCAGACCCGACGAGACAGGGAATCCGGTTCAGTTCTTC. This codes for CASRPDETGNPVQFF.

J is TRBJ2-3 and V is TRBV7-2, with 10 bases fitting TRBD2. V lost 1 base to trimming and J lost 0 bases; unmatched junction nucleotides: 4. Germline CDR1 reads SGHTA; CDR2 reads FQGNSA. This CDR3 region has 17 residues. This chain's CDR3 is CASSLVLAGVSTDTQYF. For the CDR3, the DNA is TGTGCCAGCAGCTTAGTCCTAGCGGGGGTGAGCACAGATACGCAGTATTTT.

The V gene is TRBV7-9, the J gene TRBJ2-3; D gene uncertain. Germline values: CDR1 SEHNR, CDR2 FQNEAQ (reference sequence). This CDR3 has 12 residues. V was trimmed by 5 bases and J by 8 bases, leaving 11 bases between them. The CDR3 nucleotides are TGTGCCAGCAGCCCGATGGGCGTTACGCAGTATTTT. Encoded protein: CASSPMGVTQYF.

J is TRBJ2-1 and V is TRBV18, with a tentative D call TRBD1 (6 bases). Trimming removed 2 bases from V and 5 bases from J, with 13 bases in between. Germline-derived CDR1 and CDR2 are KGHSH and LQKENI. The CDR3 length is 15 residues. The CDR3 spells CASSPNLQGNNEQFF. The DNA of the CDR3 is TGTGCCAGCTCACCAAACCTCCAGGGGAACAATGAGCAGTTCTTC.

The gene calls are TRBV19 and TRBJ1-2, with TRBD1 matching 9 bases. Germline V gene lookup returns CDR1 LNHDA and CDR2 SQIVND (reference sequence). This CDR3 comprises 14 residues. The V segment lost 6 bases and the J segment 5 bases; nucleotides outside the gene matches: 7. This chain's CDR3 is CASRSSGTGYGYTF. DNA for the CDR3: TGTGCCAGTAGGTCCTCCGGGACAGGGTATGGCTACACCTTC.

In this sample, this clone turned up once. The V call is TRBV3-1 (or the pseudogene TRBV3-2), the J call TRBJ2-2; 8 nucleotides align to TRBD2. The V segment lost 3 bases and the J segment 6 bases; nucleotides outside the gene matches: 3. The germline CDR1 and CDR2 sequences are LGHDT and YNNKEL (reference sequence). This CDR3 has 14 residues. In nucleotides, the CDR3 is TGTGCCAGCAGCCACGGGGGGGTAGCCGGGGAGCTGTTTTTT. This gives the protein CASSHGGVAGELFF.

This chain uses TRBV5-1 with TRBJ2-5; 8 bases map to TRBD2. CDR3 length equals 16 residues. From germline, CDR1 is SGHRS and CDR2 YFSETQ. The V segment lost 4 bases and the J segment 6 bases; nucleotides outside the gene matches: 14. In DNA form, the CDR3 reads TGCGCCAGCAGCCGAGCGGGGGACGCTATCGGGCAGACCCAGTACTTC. Amino acid sequence: CASSRAGDAIGQTQYF.

V gene TRBV15 combines with J gene TRBJ2-1; TRBD2 agrees at 10 bases. The V segment lost 0 bases and the J segment 8 bases; nucleotides outside the gene matches: 19. Germline-derived CDR1 and CDR2 are LNHNV and YYDKDF (reference sequence). CDR3 size: 20 residues. CDR3 sequence reads: CATSRDSWLAGVLVQDEQFF. In DNA, the CDR3 is TGTGCCACCAGCAGAGATTCCTGGCTAGCGGGAGTGCTGGTACAGGATGAGCAGTTCTTC.

The chain uses TRBV6-5 and TRBJ2-3, with 9 bases identical to TRBD1. Germline loops: CDR1 MNHEY, CDR2 SVGAGI. V shed 5 bases, J shed 4 bases, and the junction held 7 bases outside the gene matches. CDR3 length equals 15 residues. In DNA, the CDR3 is TGTGCCAGCAGTCAGACAGGGGGGTCGGCAGATACGCAGTATTTT. As protein: CASSQTGGSADTQYF.

V and J are TRBV11-3 and TRBJ2-1; 9 bases map to TRBD1. Germline-derived CDR1 and CDR2 are SGHNT and YENEEA. This CDR3 has 12 residues. V shed 4 bases and J 10 bases; nucleotides not matched to a gene: 2. Written as DNA, the CDR3 is TGTGCCAGCAGCTCCACAGGGGGCGAGCAGTTCTTC. It yields the protein CASSSTGGEQFF.

This clone was recorded a few times. This chain joins TRBV3-1 (or the pseudogene TRBV3-2) and TRBJ1-1, with D tentatively TRBD1 (5 bases). The CDR3 covers 14 residues. V lost 4 bases, J lost 6 bases, and 15 bases lay in between. CDR1 is LGHDT, CDR2 YNNKEL, per germline (reference sequence). The CDR3 region is CASSPSRGVAEAFF. CDR3 DNA: TGTGCCAGCAGCCCGTCCCGGGGGGTAGCTGAAGCTTTCTTT.

J is TRBJ1-2 and V is TRBV2, with a possible D match to TRBD1 (5 bases). The CDR3 covers 16 residues. CDR1 SNHLY and CDR2 FYNNEI come from the germline V gene. V lost 2 bases to trimming and J lost 4 bases, with 17 bases between them. The CDR3 coding sequence is TGTGCCAGCAGTGAAATAATGACAGCTCCTGCCTATGGCTACACCTTC. This encodes CASSEIMTAPAYGYTF.

The chain couples TRBV4-3 to TRBJ2-7, with 12 bases identical to TRBD1. The ends lost 3 bases at V and 5 bases at J; junction bases unmatched: 5. Germline V lookup: CDR1 LGHNA, CDR2 YSLEER. The CDR3 has 15 residues. CDR3 loop: CASSHSGTGGHEQYF. CDR3 coding DNA: TGCGCCAGCAGCCATTCCGGGACAGGGGGCCACGAGCAGTACTTC.

This clone was detected a few times. The chain has TRBV6-5 and TRBJ2-7, with 10 positions matching TRBD2. CDR3 size: 15 residues. V gave up 6 bases and J gave up 0 bases; unmatched junction bases: 5. CDR1 is MNHEY, CDR2 SVGAGI, per germline. CDR3 DNA sequence: TGTGCCAGCAGCCGGGCTAGCGGGAGCTCCTACGAGCAGTACTTC. It encodes CASSRASGSSYEQYF.

This chain uses TRBV12-2 with TRBJ1-5. TRBV12-2 is shown as a pseudogene. The CDR3 totals 18 residues. CDR3: CASRPKANSGGPFSPQHF. CDR3 bases: TGTGCAAGTCGCCCGAAAGCCAACAGCGGGGGGCCTTTTTCGCCCCAGCATTTT.

Only one count was recorded for this clone. The chain has TRBV6-2 or TRBV6-3 and TRBJ1-6; D perhaps matches TRBD1 (6 bases). The CDR3 runs to 15 residues. Trimming took 2 bases from V and 14 from J, leaving 19 bases between them. Germline V CDR1 and CDR2: MNHEY, SVGEGT. The CDR3 DNA reads TGTGCCAGCAGTTACCATGGACAGTGGGAAGCGGCCCTCCACTTT. Residues: CASSYHGQWEAALHF.